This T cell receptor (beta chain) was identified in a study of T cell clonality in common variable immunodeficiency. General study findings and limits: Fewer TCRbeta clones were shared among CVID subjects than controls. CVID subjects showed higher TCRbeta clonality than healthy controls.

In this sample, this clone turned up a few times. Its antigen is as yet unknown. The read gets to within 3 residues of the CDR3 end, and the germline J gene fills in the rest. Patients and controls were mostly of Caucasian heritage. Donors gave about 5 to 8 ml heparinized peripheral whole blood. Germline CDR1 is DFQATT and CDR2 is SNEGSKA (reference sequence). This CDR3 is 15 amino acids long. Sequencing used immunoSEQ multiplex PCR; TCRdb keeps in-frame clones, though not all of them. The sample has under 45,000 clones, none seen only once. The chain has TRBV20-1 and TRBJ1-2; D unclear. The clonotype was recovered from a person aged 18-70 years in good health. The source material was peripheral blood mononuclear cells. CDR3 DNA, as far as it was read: TGCAGTGCTAGACCCCCTAGCGGGAGGGCAGATACC. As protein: CSARPPSGRADT. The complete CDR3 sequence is CSARPPSGRADTYTF.